A single sample is the source of the 5 T cell receptor beta chains below, sequenced in a study of cytomegalovirus exposure and HLA in healthy donors. The primer mix had 60 Vbeta and 13 Jbeta primers. Method: immunoSEQ multiplex PCR; TCRdb's copy keeps in-frame clones and lacks some. The data contain around 76,000 clones, 60% to 75% of them singletons. Sequences were obtained from PBMCs. These receptors originate from a middle-aged woman in good health and CMV-seropositive.

The J gene is TRBJ1-6, the V gene TRBV10-3; D might be TRBD1 (5 bases). Trimming left V 2 bases short and J 6 bases short, with 8 bases between. The CDR3 totals 14 residues. CDR1 and CDR2 (germline): ENHRY, SYGVKD. The CDR3 DNA sequence: TGTGCCATCAGTGAGGACAGTATTAATTCACCCCTCCACTTT. Protein: CAISEDSINSPLHF.

CDR3 coding DNA: TGTGCCAGCACCGGCAGGGGGAATTCACCCCTCCACTTT. This gives the protein CASTGRGNSPLHF. The chain recombines TRBV27 with TRBJ1-6, with 7 bases identical to TRBD1. Trimming at V came to 7 bases and at J to 7 bases, leaving 4 bases not matched to a gene. The V gene's germline CDR1 is MNHEY and CDR2 SMNVEV (reference sequence). The CDR3 extends over 13 amino acids.

J is TRBJ1-6 and V is TRBV30; 7 positions match TRBD1. Germline CDR1 GTSNPN, CDR2 SVGIG (reference sequence). This CDR3 has 16 amino acids. Trimming at V came to 7 bases and at J to 0 bases, leaving 9 bases not matched to a gene. The chain's CDR3 is CASRTGDSSYNSPLHF. The CDR3 coding sequence is TGTGCCTCCAGAACAGGGGATAGCTCCTATAATTCACCCCTCCACTTT. Full variable domain (rest looked up from reference TRBV30 and TRBJ1-6): SQTIHQWPATLVQPVGSPLSLECTVEGTSNPNLYWYRQAAGRGLQLLFYSVGIGQISSEVPQNLSASRPQDRQFILSSKKLLLSDSGFYLCASRTGDSSYNSPLHFGNGTRLTVT.

This chain joins TRBV27 and TRBJ1-5; D is uncertain. Germline CDR1 and CDR2: MNHEY and SMNVEV (reference sequence). Trimming took off 4 bases at V and 6 bases at J, with 13 bases between the two ends. This CDR3 region has 14 residues. This CDR3 is CASSSAGNGQPQHF. CDR3 coding DNA: TGTGCCAGCAGTTCCGCAGGCAACGGTCAGCCCCAGCATTTT.

The J gene is TRBJ1-1, the V gene TRBV4-2; 8 positions match TRBD1. The germline V gene has CDR1 LGHNA and CDR2 YNFKEQ. This CDR3 is built from 18 residues. The V segment lost 0 bases and the J segment 4 bases; nucleotides outside the gene matches: 13. The CDR3 sequence is CASSQETVRGPVGTEAFF. The CDR3 region has the DNA TGTGCCAGCAGCCAAGAAACTGTCAGGGGGCCCGTCGGCACTGAAGCTTTCTTT.